The 8 T cell receptor beta chains below come from one sample, sequenced in a study of blood T cell repertoires in COVID-19. Assay: immunoSEQ multiplex PCR; the TCRdb copy retains only in-frame clones and omits some. The sample lists tens of thousands of clones, roughly 78% occurring once. Sequenced material: peripheral blood. The receptors stem from a man in his 60s with active or convalescent COVID-19.

This clone was recorded a few times. V and J are TRBV9 and TRBJ2-5; TRBD2 might be the D (6 bases). The V and J ends lost 4 bases and 5 bases respectively, with 18 bases between them. This CDR3 region has 15 residues. Germline assignment: CDR1 SGDLS and CDR2 YYNGEE. CDR3 in DNA: TGTGCCAGCAGCCCCAGGGACTGGTCTATGGAGACCCAGTACTTC. Protein sequence: CASSPRDWSMETQYF.

The V and J genes are TRBV12-3 or TRBV12-4 and TRBJ2-5; tentative D call: TRBD2 (6 bases). This CDR3 is 12 amino acids long. Trimming stripped 5 bases from V and 5 bases from J, with 9 bases between. The CDR3 bases are TGTGCCAGCAGTCGGGCGGGGGAGACCCAGTACTTC. Translated: CASSRAGETQYF.

The chain is built from TRBV18 and TRBJ2-2; D unresolved. Per the germline V gene, CDR1 is KGHSH and CDR2 is LQKENI. Trimming shortened V by 6 bases and J by 0 bases, and 11 bases separated the two germline ends. The CDR3 consists of 15 residues. CDR3 in amino acids: CASSPSRANTGELFF. CDR3 coding DNA: TGTGCCAGCTCCCCCAGTCGGGCGAACACCGGGGAGCTGTTTTTT.

This clone appeared a single time. The chain is built from TRBV6-6 and TRBJ2-2, with TRBD1 matching over 11 bases. This CDR3 spans 14 amino acids. Germline V CDR1 and CDR2: MNHNY, SVGAGI (reference sequence). Trimming took 7 bases from V and 5 from J; bases not matched to a gene: 3. The CDR3 sequence: CASTRDRGTGELFF. The CDR3 coding sequence is TGTGCCAGCACCCGGGACAGGGGGACCGGGGAGCTGTTTTTT.

The V gene is TRBV2, the J gene TRBJ2-5, with 10 bases aligning to TRBD1. The junction had 4 bases not matched to a gene; V was cut back by 5 bases and J by 4 bases. CDR1 and CDR2 from the germline V gene are SNHLY and FYNNEI. The CDR3 is made up of 14 amino acids. The chain's CDR3 is CASSLWDRGETQYF. In DNA, the CDR3 is TGTGCCAGCAGTCTTTGGGACAGGGGAGAGACCCAGTACTTC.

The chain is built from TRBV12-5 and TRBJ1-2; D is possibly TRBD1 (6 bases). V dropped 5 bases and J dropped 3 bases, with 13 bases sitting between them. Germline values: CDR1 LGHNT, CDR2 FRNRAP. The CDR3 covers 14 residues. CDR3 nucleotide sequence: TGTGCTAGTGGTCCTGGACAGCCTCACTATGGCTACACCTTC. Its translation: CASGPGQPHYGYTF.

The chain links TRBV3-1 (or the pseudogene TRBV3-2) to TRBJ2-5, with a possible D match to TRBD2 (5 bases). The CDR3 sequence is 13 residues long. Trimming stripped 6 bases from V and 2 bases from J, with 10 bases between. Germline assignment: CDR1 LGHDT and CDR2 YNNKEL (reference sequence). In nucleotides, the CDR3 is TGTGCCAGCAGGGCCCGAGGGCAAGAGACCCAGTACTTC. The encoded protein is CASRARGQETQYF.

The V call is TRBV6-5, the J call TRBJ1-4, with 9 nucleotides matching TRBD1. CDR3 length: 14 residues. The V gene end was trimmed by 6 bases and the J gene end by 8 bases; junction bases not matched to a gene: 7. Looked up from germline, CDR1 is MNHEY and CDR2 is SVGAGI. DNA for the CDR3: TGTGCCAGCAGGCCGGGACAGGGACGAGAAAAACTGTTTTTT. As protein: CASRPGQGREKLFF.